Listed here is a single T cell receptor beta chain. The antigen remains unidentified. Primed by a sample-barcoded 5' primer and a J-beta primer mix, a second PCR proceeded for roughly 7 to 11 cycles. Every cDNA molecule carried a tag from a template-switch adaptor bearing 12 random nucleotides. TCRdb fed the 5' RACE reads into MiXCR, producing one record per CDR3 protein. The sample contains fewer than 2 million distinct CDR3 sequences, about 39% of which appear only once. V dropped 4 bases and J dropped 9; count of bases not matched to a gene: 5. Germline V gives CDR1 SQVTM, CDR2 ANQGSEA. The CDR3 sequence is 14 residues long. This entry is derived from a study of blood T cells in healthy people across ages. Study observations and caveats: When one million T cells were used, diversity estimates were thought to be underestimates.

The clonotype originates from a human donor in good health. Sequences were obtained from blood. The V gene is TRBV29-1, the J gene TRBJ2-1, with 14 bases fitting TRBD2. The CDR3 loop reads CSVGLAGGFGEQFF. The CDR3 bases are TGCAGCGTTGGACTAGCGGGGGGGTTTGGTGAGCAGTTCTTC.